Listed below are T cell receptor beta chains from one sample, sequenced in a study of blood T cells in healthy people across ages. TCRdb recomputed calls from the 5' RACE reads with MiXCR, one row per CDR3 protein. The sample consists of 500,000 to 700,000 distinct CDR3 sequences, roughly 30% of them appearing once. The sequenced sample was blood. The receptors shown here come from a woman older than 75 in good health. Both conserved end residues are trimmed from each CDR3.

v_call cdr3_aa
TRBV6-1 ASSGRQRHTPYTEAF
TRBV6-2/TRBV6-3 ASSPPGEAF
TRBV2 ASSEGTSGVRDTQY
TRBV12-3/TRBV12-4 ASSLATGGDTAEQF
TRBV20-1 SARAGGGGSNQPQH
TRBV4-1 ASSQDLRAGSRETQY
TRBV7-2 ASSYGLDEQY
TRBV7-8 ASSSRLNIAEAF
TRBV5-1 ASRGASRSYNEQF
TRBV20-1 SAHPTGPGGYT
TRBV5-5 ASRWGDRDEAF
TRBV7-2 ASSLDGRAPNSPLH
TRBV28 ASSFPDREDQETQY
TRBV5-1 ASSLGHGETQY
TRBV11-2 ASSPSGQGNGYT
TRBV27 ASSSIQSYNEQY
TRBV20-1 SGTSGNIDTQY
TRBV6-2/TRBV6-3 ASSPSRGAGEQY
TRBV13 ASSGDRGLNEAF
TRBV6-1 ASSDGPSGANVLT
TRBV6-2/TRBV6-3 ASSSVRGGPYNEQY
TRBV30 AWSWPGGNTEAF
TRBV15 ATSRDKGILNTGELF
TRBV5-1 ASSLLGDNQPQH
TRBV6-1 ASSEAADHYGYT
TRBV15 ATSILGDTQY
TRBV30 AWSVHPYEQY
TRBV20-1 SAKNIQGRETQY
TRBV15 ATSRGGAGGREKLF
TRBV5-5 ASSPEWARTSGGELF
TRBV10-3 AISLDRNNQPQH
TRBV18 ASSPLGQGALNTEAF
TRBV6-5 ASSYSSSYNEQF
TRBV20-1 SARAPSYNEQF
TRBV18 ASSQARGTYNEQF